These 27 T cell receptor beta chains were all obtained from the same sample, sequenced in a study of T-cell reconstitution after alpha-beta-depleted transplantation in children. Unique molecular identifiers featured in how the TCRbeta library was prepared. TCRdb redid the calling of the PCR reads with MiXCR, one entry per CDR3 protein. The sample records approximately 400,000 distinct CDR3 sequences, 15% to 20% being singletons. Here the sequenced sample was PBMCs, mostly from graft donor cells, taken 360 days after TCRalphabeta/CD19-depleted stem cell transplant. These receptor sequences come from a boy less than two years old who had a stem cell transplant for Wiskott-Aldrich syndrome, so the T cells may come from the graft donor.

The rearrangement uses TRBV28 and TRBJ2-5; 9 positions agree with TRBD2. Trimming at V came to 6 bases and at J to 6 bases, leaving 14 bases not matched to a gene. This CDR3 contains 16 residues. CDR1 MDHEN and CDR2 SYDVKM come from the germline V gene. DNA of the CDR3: TGTGCCAGCAGCCCCTCCTCGAAGCGGGGGGCGAAGACCCAGTACTTC. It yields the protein CASSPSSKRGAKTQYF.

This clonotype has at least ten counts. Written as DNA, the CDR3 is TGCAGCGTTACAGCATTCTCTAGCACAGATACGCAGTATTTT. It is translated as CSVTAFSSTDTQYF. This chain links TRBV29-1 with TRBJ2-3; no clear D gene. The V end lost 5 bases, the J end lost 0 bases, and 12 bases lay between the germline ends. Germline-derived CDR1 and CDR2 are SQVTM and ANQGSEA. The CDR3 runs to 14 residues.

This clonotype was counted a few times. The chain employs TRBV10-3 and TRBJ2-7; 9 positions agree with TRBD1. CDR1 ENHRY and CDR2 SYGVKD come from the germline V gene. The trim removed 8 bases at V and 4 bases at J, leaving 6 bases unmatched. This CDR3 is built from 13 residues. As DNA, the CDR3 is TGTGCCATCTCCGGGACAGGGAGGTACGAGCAGTACTTC. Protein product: CAISGTGRYEQYF.

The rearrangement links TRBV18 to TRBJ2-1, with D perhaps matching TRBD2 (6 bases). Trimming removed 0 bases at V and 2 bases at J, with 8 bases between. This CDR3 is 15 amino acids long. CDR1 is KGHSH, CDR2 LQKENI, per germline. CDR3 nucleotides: TGTGCCAGCTCACCACCGGGACTCACCTACAATGAGCAGTTCTTC. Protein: CASSPPGLTYNEQFF.

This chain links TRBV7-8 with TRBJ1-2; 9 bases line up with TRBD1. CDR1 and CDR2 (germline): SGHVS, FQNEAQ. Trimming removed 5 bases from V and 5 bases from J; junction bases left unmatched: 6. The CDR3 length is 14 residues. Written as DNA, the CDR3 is TGTGCCAGCAGCGCCCGGACAGGGGTATATGGCTACACCTTC. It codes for CASSARTGVYGYTF.

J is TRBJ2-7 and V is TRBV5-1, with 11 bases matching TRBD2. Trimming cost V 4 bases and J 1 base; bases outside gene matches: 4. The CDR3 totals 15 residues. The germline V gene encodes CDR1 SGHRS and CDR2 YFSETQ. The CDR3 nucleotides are TGCGCCAGCAGCCATATAGCGGGGGGGTCCTACGAGCAGTACTTC. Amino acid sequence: CASSHIAGGSYEQYF.

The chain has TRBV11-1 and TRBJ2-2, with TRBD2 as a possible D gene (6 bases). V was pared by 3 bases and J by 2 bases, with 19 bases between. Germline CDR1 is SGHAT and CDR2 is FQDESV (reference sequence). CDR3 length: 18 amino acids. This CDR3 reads CASSLDRSTGLNTGELFF. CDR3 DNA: TGTGCCAGCAGCTTGGACCGGTCAACGGGACTTAACACCGGGGAGCTGTTTTTT. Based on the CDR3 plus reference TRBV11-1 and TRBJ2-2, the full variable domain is EAEVAQSPRYKITEKSQAVAFWCDPISGHATLYWYRQILGQGPELLVQFQDESVVDDSQLPKDRFSAERLKGVDSTLKIQPAELGDSAMYLCASSLDRSTGLNTGELFFGEGSRLTVL.

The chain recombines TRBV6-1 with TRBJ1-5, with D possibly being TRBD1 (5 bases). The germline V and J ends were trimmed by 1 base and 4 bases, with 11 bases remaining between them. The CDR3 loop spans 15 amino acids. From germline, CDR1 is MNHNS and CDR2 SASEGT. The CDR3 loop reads CASSEEGHSNQPQHF. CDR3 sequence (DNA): TGTGCCAGCAGTGAAGAGGGGCATAGTAATCAGCCCCAGCATTTT.

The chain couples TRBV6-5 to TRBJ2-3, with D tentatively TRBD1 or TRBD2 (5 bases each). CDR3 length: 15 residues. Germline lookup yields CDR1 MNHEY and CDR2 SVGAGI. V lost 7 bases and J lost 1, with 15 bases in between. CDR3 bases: TGTGCCAGCAATACGGGGCGGAGAGGCACAGATACGCAGTATTTT. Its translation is CASNTGRRGTDTQYF.

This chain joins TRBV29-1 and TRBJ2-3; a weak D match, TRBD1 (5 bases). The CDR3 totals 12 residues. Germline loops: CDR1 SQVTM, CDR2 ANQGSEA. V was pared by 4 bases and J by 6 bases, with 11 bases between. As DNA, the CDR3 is TGCAGCGTTGGACAGTCCAAGGATACGCAGTATTTT. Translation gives CSVGQSKDTQYF.

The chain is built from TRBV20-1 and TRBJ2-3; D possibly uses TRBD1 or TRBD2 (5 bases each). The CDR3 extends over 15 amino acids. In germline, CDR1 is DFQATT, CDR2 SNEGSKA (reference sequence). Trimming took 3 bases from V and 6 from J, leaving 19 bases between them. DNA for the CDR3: TGCAGTGCTAGTGGGGAAGGGACCAATTGGGATACGCAGTATTTT. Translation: CSASGEGTNWDTQYF.

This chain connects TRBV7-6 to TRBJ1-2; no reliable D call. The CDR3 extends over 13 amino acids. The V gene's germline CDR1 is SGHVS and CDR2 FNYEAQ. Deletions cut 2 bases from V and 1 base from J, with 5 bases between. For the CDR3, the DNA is TGTGCCAGCAGCTTAAAGCTTAACTATGGCTACACCTTC. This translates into CASSLKLNYGYTF.

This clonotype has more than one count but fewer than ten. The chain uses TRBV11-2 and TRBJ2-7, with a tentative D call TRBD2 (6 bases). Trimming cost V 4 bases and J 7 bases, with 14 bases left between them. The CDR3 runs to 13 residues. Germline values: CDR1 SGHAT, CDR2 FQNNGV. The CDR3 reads CASSSGLPLEQYF. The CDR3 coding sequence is TGTGCCAGCAGCTCGGGACTGCCTCTAGAGCAGTACTTC.

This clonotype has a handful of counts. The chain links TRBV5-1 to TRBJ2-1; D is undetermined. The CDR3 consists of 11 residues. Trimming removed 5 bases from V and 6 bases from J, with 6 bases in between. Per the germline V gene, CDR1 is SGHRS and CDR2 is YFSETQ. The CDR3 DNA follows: TGCGCCAGCAGGAGTTCCAATGAGCAGTTCTTC. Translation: CASRSSNEQFF.

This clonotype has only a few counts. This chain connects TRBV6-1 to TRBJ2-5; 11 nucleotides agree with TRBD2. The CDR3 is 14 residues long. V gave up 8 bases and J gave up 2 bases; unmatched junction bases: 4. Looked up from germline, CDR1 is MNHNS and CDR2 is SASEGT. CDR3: CASGRLAGQETQYF. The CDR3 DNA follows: TGTGCCAGCGGACGACTAGCGGGACAAGAGACCCAGTACTTC.

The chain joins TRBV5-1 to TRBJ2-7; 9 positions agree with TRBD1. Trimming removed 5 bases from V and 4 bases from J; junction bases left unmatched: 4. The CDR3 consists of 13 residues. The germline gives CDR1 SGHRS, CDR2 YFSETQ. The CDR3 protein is CASRRDREYEQYF. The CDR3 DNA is TGCGCCAGCAGAAGGGACAGGGAATACGAGCAGTACTTC.

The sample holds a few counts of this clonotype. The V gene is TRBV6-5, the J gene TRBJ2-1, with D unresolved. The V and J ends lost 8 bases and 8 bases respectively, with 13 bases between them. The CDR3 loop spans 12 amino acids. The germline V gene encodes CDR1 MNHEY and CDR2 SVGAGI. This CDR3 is CASGSPPYEQFF. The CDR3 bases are TGTGCCAGCGGCTCACCTCCCTATGAGCAGTTCTTC.

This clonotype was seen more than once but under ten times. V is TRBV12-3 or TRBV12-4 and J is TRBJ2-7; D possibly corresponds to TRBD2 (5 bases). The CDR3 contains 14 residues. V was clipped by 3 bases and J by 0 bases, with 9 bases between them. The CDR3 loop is CASSFSGFSYEQYF. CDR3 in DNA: TGTGCCAGCAGTTTCAGCGGCTTCTCCTACGAGCAGTACTTC.

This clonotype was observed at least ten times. The CDR3 here is CASSWARRETQYF. The CDR3 DNA sequence: TGTGCCAGCAGCTGGGCTAGACGTGAGACCCAGTACTTC. This chain uses TRBV11-2 with TRBJ2-5; D remains ambiguous. This CDR3 region has 13 residues. The ends were cut back, 4 bases at V and 5 bases at J, with 11 bases in the middle. CDR1 and CDR2 (germline): SGHAT, FQNNGV.

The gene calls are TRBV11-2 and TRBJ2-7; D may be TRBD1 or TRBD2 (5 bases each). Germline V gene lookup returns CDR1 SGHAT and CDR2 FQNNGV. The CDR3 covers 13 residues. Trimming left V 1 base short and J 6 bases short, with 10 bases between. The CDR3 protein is CASSLGSRGEQYF. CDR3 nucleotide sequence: TGTGCCAGCAGCTTAGGATCGAGGGGCGAGCAGTACTTC. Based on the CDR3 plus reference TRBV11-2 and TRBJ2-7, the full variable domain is EAGVAQSPRYKIIEKRQSVAFWCNPISGHATLYWYQQILGQGPKLLIQFQNNGVVDDSQLPKDRFSAERLKGVDSTLKIQPAKLEDSAVYLCASSLGSRGEQYFGPGTRLTVT.

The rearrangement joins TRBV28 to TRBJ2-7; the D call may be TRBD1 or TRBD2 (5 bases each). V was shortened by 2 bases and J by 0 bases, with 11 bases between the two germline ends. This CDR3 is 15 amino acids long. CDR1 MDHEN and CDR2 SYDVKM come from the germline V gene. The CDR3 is CASSLLWGSSYEQYF. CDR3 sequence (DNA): TGTGCCAGCAGTTTACTCTGGGGGAGCTCCTACGAGCAGTACTTC.

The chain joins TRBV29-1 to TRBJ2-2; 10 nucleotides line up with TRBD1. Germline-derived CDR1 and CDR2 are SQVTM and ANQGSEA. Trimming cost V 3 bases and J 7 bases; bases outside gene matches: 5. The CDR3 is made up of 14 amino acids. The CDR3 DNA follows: TGCAGCGTTGAGGGACAGGGGTTCAGCGGGGAGCTGTTTTTT. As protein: CSVEGQGFSGELFF.

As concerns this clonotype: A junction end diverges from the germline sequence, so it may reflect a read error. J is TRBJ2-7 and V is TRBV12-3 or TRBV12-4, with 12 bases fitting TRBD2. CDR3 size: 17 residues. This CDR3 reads CASSLARLAGVAYEQHF. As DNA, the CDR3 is TGTGCCAGCAGTTTAGCTCGACTAGCGGGAGTCGCCTACGAGCAGCACTTC.

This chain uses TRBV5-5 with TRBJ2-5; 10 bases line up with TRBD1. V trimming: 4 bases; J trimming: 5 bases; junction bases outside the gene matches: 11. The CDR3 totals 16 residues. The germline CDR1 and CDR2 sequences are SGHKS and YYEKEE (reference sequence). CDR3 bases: TGTGCCAGCAGCGACAACCGACAGGGGGCGGGGGAGACCCAGTACTTC. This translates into CASSDNRQGAGETQYF.

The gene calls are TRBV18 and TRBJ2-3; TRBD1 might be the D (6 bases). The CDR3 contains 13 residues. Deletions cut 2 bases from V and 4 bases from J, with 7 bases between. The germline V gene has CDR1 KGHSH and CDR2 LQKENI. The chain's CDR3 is CASSPSGADTQYF. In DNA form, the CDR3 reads TGTGCCAGCTCACCATCAGGGGCAGATACGCAGTATTTT.

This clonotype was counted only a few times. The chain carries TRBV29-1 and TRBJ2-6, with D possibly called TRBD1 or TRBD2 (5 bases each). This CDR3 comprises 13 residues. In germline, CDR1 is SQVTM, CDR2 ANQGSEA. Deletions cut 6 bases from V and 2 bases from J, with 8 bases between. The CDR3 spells CSVRDPGANVLTF. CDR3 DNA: TGCAGCGTCAGGGACCCTGGGGCCAACGTCCTGACTTTC.

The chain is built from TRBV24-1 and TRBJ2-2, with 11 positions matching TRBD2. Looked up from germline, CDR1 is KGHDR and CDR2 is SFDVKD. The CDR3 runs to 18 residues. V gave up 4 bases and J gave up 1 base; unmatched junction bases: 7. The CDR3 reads CATSDPTSGRENTGELFF. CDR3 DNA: TGTGCCACCAGTGACCCCACTAGCGGGAGAGAGAACACCGGGGAGCTGTTTTTT.